The source of this T cell receptor beta chain is a study of blood T cell repertoires in COVID-19 (dated by TCRdb to 2018 to 2020). For context, the study as a whole: Samples covering the acute and convalescent phases of COVID-19 were provided by collaborators in the United States, Italy and Spain. The material from the prospective study consisted of cDNA or gDNA derived from T cells, B-cell-depleted T cells, or PBMCs. The samples were drawn from the first 160 participants of the ongoing ImmuneRACE study and from more than 1,000 subjects provided by 6 global collaborators. Subjects who had been exposed to COVID-19, were actively infected with it, or had recovered from it provided the deeply sampled blood TCRbeta repertoires that made up the dataset. The repertoires were made available in a free public database intended to serve as a resource for research on the immune response to SARS-CoV-2. Sample metadata almost always included a de-identified subject ID, COVID-19 status, age in years and sex. Where available, HLA class I and class II types were obtained from metadata supplied by the sample provider rather than from assay-based typing.

The full study reports these points: The quantity of clinical and demographic metadata differed by source and by participant and was supplied without curation.

This clone showed up just once. This receptor's antigen is unknown. Base qualities are not at hand, and no much larger clone is one base apart. One collaborating source in Seattle enrolled patients during active infection and followed them longitudinally through the course of disease. Whole blood was collected in K2EDTA tubes by collaborating institutions according to the institutions' own protocols. For TCRbeta analysis, collaborator samples were shipped as frozen whole blood, as isolated PBMCs, or as DNA extracted from either sample type. TCRbeta CDR3 regions were amplified from genomic DNA using the immunoSEQ Assay, a bias-controlled multiplex PCR. The original pipeline was this. The number of nucleated cells in each sample was estimated by amplification of reference gene primers within the assay. Sequence reads were collapsed and filtered to measure the absolute abundance of every unique TCRbeta CDR3 rearrangement. For each sample, productive Simpson clonality was calculated as the square root of Simpson's diversity index over productive rearrangements. TCRdb's version of the immuneACCESS table is confined to in-frame rearrangements and falls short of the full clone set. An unresolved V gene accounts for under half of the shortfall where checked; the remainder is of unknown origin. V, J and clone size are taken as reported in that table, and D and trimming were inferred from the DNA itself. The sample yields tens of thousands of clones; approximately 90% were counted once. Approximately 3.6% of the sample is in the top ten clones.

This clonotype originated in a man between 40 and 49 years old with COVID-19, enrolled during active disease. Material: peripheral blood.

The nucleotide sequence reads TGTGCCACCAGCCTCAAAACAGGGTTTGAAGCTTTCTTT. Translation gives CATSLKTGFEAFF. The chain is encoded by TRBV15 joined to TRBJ1-1; TRBD1 might be the D gene, on 6 matching bases. V loses 5 bases of germline sequence and J loses 7 bases, and the interval between the two ends is 14 bases. Based on the germline V gene (reference sequence), the CDR1 and CDR2 sequences are LNHNV and YYDKDF. Its CDR3 holds 13 amino acids, cysteine through phenylalanine. The read is trimmed to its CDR3 DNA, 39 bases read in frame from base 1.